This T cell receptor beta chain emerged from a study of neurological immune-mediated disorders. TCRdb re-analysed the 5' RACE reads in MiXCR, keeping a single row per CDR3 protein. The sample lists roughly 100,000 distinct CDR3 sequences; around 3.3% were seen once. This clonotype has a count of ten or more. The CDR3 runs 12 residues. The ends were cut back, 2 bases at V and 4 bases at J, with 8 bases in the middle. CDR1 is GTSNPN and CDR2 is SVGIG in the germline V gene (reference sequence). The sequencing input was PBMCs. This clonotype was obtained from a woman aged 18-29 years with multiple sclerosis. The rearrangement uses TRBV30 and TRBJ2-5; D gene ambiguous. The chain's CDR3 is CAWSLDLETQYF. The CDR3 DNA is TGTGCCTGGAGTCTGGACCTAGAGACCCAGTACTTC.